The 32 T cell receptor beta chains given below trace back to one sample, sequenced in a study of CD8 T cells in ankylosing spondylitis (TCRdb year 2017). Receptor libraries were prepared by 5' RACE. The instrument given in TCRdb is Illumina HiSeq 2500. Through fastp at Q25 and MiXCR, TCRdb rebuilt clones from the public reads, retaining in-frame beta chains. Each entry is one CDR3 protein sequence, shown with its most common DNA and genes. In this sample the table shows about 350,000 distinct CDR3 sequences, 20% of which occur a single time. The leading ten clones occupy around 14% of the sample. The sequenced sample consisted of blood, either unsorted or a sorted T cell fraction (not recorded which). The receptors originated from a male donor with ankylosing spondylitis or in good health (not recorded which).

This rearrangement joins TRBV11-2 to TRBJ2-1, with D perhaps TRBD2 (7 bases). The CDR3 covers 14 residues. V was shortened by 9 bases and J by 5 bases, with 17 bases between the two germline ends. The germline V gene encodes CDR1 SGHAT and CDR2 FQNNGV. CDR3 protein: CASFGGAWDNEQFF. In nucleotides, the CDR3 is TGTGCCAGTTTTGGGGGGGCTTGGGACAATGAGCAGTTCTTC.

The chain has TRBV4-2 and TRBJ1-2; D is possibly TRBD1 (6 bases). With 1 base removed from V and 8 bases from J, the gap between germline ends came to 11 bases. The germline CDR1 and CDR2 sequences are LGHNA and YNFKEQ. This CDR3 comprises 13 residues. CDR3 protein: CASSQGGAQGYTF. CDR3 in DNA: TGTGCCAGCAGCCAAGGGGGGGCGCAAGGCTACACCTTC.

This clonotype has just a few counts. J is TRBJ2-4 and V is TRBV5-6; D is unclear. CDR3 length equals 14 residues. Trimming removed 0 bases at V and 0 bases at J, with 4 bases between. Germline CDR1 and CDR2: SGHDT and YYEEEE. CDR3 sequence: CASSLEGAKNIQYF. In DNA form, the CDR3 reads TGTGCCAGCAGCTTGGAGGGAGCCAAAAACATTCAGTACTTC.

V is TRBV6-6 and J is TRBJ2-1; D may be TRBD1 or TRBD2 (5 bases each). V lost 5 bases and J lost 7, with 12 bases in between. In germline, CDR1 is MNHNY, CDR2 SVGAGI (reference sequence). The CDR3 loop spans 13 amino acids. Here the CDR3 reads CASSKGPRNEQFF. CDR3 DNA sequence: TGTGCCAGCAGTAAGGGACCGAGGAATGAGCAGTTCTTC.

Only one count was recorded for this clonotype. CDR3 in amino acids: CASSGQGSSIQYF. CDR3 DNA sequence: TGTGCCAGCAGTGGACAGGGGTCGAGCATTCAGTACTTC. The gene calls are TRBV3-1 and TRBJ2-4; TRBD1 aligns across 9 bases. CDR1 and CDR2 from the germline V gene are LGHDT and YNNKEL (reference sequence). V was clipped by 6 bases and J by 9 bases; unmatched bases: 6. CDR3 length equals 13 residues.

This clonotype has just a few counts. The chain has TRBV15 and TRBJ2-3; TRBD1 is a possible D gene (6 bases). With 4 bases removed from V and 9 bases from J, the gap between germline ends came to 17 bases. The CDR3 length is 14 residues. Germline assignment: CDR1 LNHNV and CDR2 YYDKDF (reference sequence). The CDR3 nucleotides are TGTGCCACCAGCACACAGGGTCCGGTGATAACGCAGTATTTT. Translating it yields CATSTQGPVITQYF.

This rearrangement joins TRBV7-9 to TRBJ2-3; 11 bases match TRBD2. This CDR3 comprises 15 residues. The V gene's germline CDR1 is SEHNR and CDR2 FQNEAQ (reference sequence). The junction had 3 bases not matched to a gene; V was cut back by 4 bases and J by 3 bases. In nucleotides, the CDR3 is TGTGCCAGCAGCTCGGGACTAGCGGTGACAGATACGCAGTATTTT. Translating it yields CASSSGLAVTDTQYF.

The CDR3 DNA reads TGTGCCAGCAGCCCGGGGGGATGGGCAGATACGCAGTATTTT. Protein product: CASSPGGWADTQYF. This chain joins TRBV27 and TRBJ2-3, with 7 bases lining up with TRBD2. V gave up 6 bases and J gave up 4 bases; unmatched junction bases: 7. Per the germline V gene, CDR1 is MNHEY and CDR2 is SMNVEV (reference sequence). CDR3 size: 14 residues.

The chain uses TRBV11-2 and TRBJ2-7, with D perhaps given as TRBD1 or TRBD2 (5 bases each). The CDR3 has 12 residues. The V gene lost 8 bases and the J gene lost 4 bases, with 12 bases spanning the gap. Germline V lookup: CDR1 SGHAT, CDR2 FQNNGV. The CDR3 sequence: CASGTEPYEQYF. DNA of the CDR3: TGTGCCAGCGGGACGGAGCCTTACGAGCAGTACTTC.

This clonotype showed up many times. V usage is TRBV12-3 or TRBV12-4 and J usage is TRBJ2-1; D might be TRBD1 or TRBD2, each matching 5 bases. CDR3 length: 13 residues. V lost 5 bases to trimming and J lost 10 bases, with 15 bases between them. The CDR3 loop is CASSQGRGGEQFF. CDR3 nucleotides: TGTGCCAGCAGTCAAGGACGGGGCGGGGAGCAGTTCTTC.

V and J are TRBV20-1 and TRBJ2-3; D is possibly TRBD1 or TRBD2 (5 bases each). Germline CDR1 and CDR2: DFQATT and SNEGSKA (reference sequence). The CDR3 sequence is 18 residues long. V lost 0 bases, J lost 4 bases, and 23 bases lay in between. CDR3 in amino acids: CSARDLYALRGTADTQYF. The CDR3 coding sequence is TGCAGTGCTAGAGATCTTTACGCCTTGAGGGGAACGGCAGATACGCAGTATTTT.

The sample holds a few counts of this clonotype. The rearrangement joins TRBV3-1 to TRBJ2-2, with 9 bases lining up with TRBD2. The CDR3 is 16 amino acids. V gave up 1 base and J gave up 4 bases; unmatched junction bases: 4. Germline CDR1 is LGHDT and CDR2 is YNNKEL (reference sequence). The DNA for the CDR3 is TGTGCCAGCAGCCAAGTCCTAGCGGGGAGCACCGGGGAGCTGTTTTTT. Encoded protein: CASSQVLAGSTGELFF.

The rearrangement links TRBV30 to TRBJ1-1; D is undetermined. The CDR3 totals 9 residues. Trimming shortened V by 7 bases and J by 11 bases, and 11 bases separated the two germline ends. The germline gives CDR1 GTSNPN, CDR2 SVGIG (reference sequence). The CDR3 loop is CASGGRAFF. The CDR3 DNA reads TGTGCCTCTGGTGGTAGGGCTTTCTTT.

Only a few counts were recorded for this clonotype. The chain has TRBV3-1 and TRBJ2-7, with unresolved D. Germline CDR1 LGHDT, CDR2 YNNKEL (reference sequence). V was pared by 1 base and J by 3 bases, with 7 bases between. This CDR3 spans 13 amino acids. The CDR3 here is CASSQGSFYEQYF. The CDR3 DNA follows: TGTGCCAGCAGCCAAGGGTCATTCTACGAGCAGTACTTC.

This clonotype showed up just a few times. The rearrangement joins TRBV2 to TRBJ2-1; 7 bases line up with TRBD1. The germline V gene has CDR1 SNHLY and CDR2 FYNNEI. V was pared by 6 bases and J by 6 bases, with 5 bases of the junction left unmatched. This CDR3 contains 13 residues. CDR3 in DNA: TGTGCCAGCAGACAGGGGCCTGTCAATGAGCAGTTCTTC. This gives the protein CASRQGPVNEQFF.

This clonotype has just a few counts. The genes are TRBV10-3 and TRBJ2-7; 10 bases agree with TRBD1. Per germline, CDR1 ENHRY and CDR2 SYGVKD. The CDR3 is 16 residues long. V lost 3 bases, J lost 3 bases, and 8 bases stayed unmatched. The CDR3 sequence: CAISDHGDRGSYEQYF. In DNA form, the CDR3 reads TGTGCCATCAGTGACCACGGGGACAGGGGCAGCTACGAGCAGTACTTC.

V usage is TRBV7-9 and J usage is TRBJ2-7; D is undetermined. With 5 bases removed from V and 2 bases from J, the gap between germline ends came to 10 bases. CDR3 length equals 13 residues. Germline values: CDR1 SEHNR, CDR2 FQNEAQ (reference sequence). CDR3 nucleotides: TGTGCCAGCAGCCAAGTGGTGGCCTACGAGCAGTACTTC. It translates to CASSQVVAYEQYF.

In this sample, this clonotype turned up a few times. The rearrangement uses TRBV6-5 and TRBJ2-3; TRBD2 agrees at 13 bases. The CDR3 has 16 amino acids. Germline trimming cut 3 bases from V and 3 bases from J; bases unmatched to any gene: 3. CDR1 is MNHEY and CDR2 is SVGAGI in the germline V gene. As DNA, the CDR3 is TGTGCCAGCAGTTATACTAGCGGGGGGGCAACAGATACGCAGTATTTT. Protein product: CASSYTSGGATDTQYF.

The rearrangement uses TRBV4-1 and TRBJ2-7; 7 nucleotides align to TRBD2. Looked up from germline, CDR1 is MGHRA and CDR2 is YSYEKL. V shed 0 bases, J shed 3 bases, and the junction held 2 bases outside the gene matches. The CDR3 sequence is 14 residues long. This chain's CDR3 is CASSQEGGFYEQYF. The CDR3 region has the DNA TGCGCCAGCAGCCAAGAGGGAGGGTTCTACGAGCAGTACTTC.

This clonotype showed up just a few times. The chain carries TRBV2 and TRBJ2-5, with a weak D call TRBD2 (7 bases). From germline, CDR1 is SNHLY and CDR2 FYNNEI. V lost 6 bases, J lost 2 bases, and 22 bases lay in between. The CDR3 is made up of 17 amino acids. The CDR3 reads CASSYRVGGTPQETQYF. DNA for the CDR3: TGTGCCAGCAGCTACAGGGTGGGGGGGACCCCGCAAGAGACCCAGTACTTC. Using reference TRBV2 and TRBJ2-5 for the parts outside the CDR3, the full variable domain is EPEVTQTPSHQVTQMGQEVILRCVPISNHLYFYWYRQILGQKVEFLVSFYNNEISEKSEIFDDQFSVERPDGSNFTLKIRSTKLEDSAMYFCASSYRVGGTPQETQYFGPGTRLLVL.

V usage is TRBV2 and J usage is TRBJ2-1, with 10 bases lining up with TRBD2. The CDR3 loop spans 16 amino acids. The ends lost 4 bases at V and 10 bases at J; junction bases unmatched: 13. Looked up from germline, CDR1 is SNHLY and CDR2 is FYNNEI. CDR3 nucleotides: TGTGCCAGCAGTGTAAGGCTAGCGGGGGACCCCTTGGAGCAGTTCTTC. The encoded protein is CASSVRLAGDPLEQFF.

This clonotype was seen more than once but under ten times. The chain joins TRBV28 to TRBJ2-3; D might be TRBD2 (6 bases). Trimming stripped 8 bases from V and 1 base from J, with 10 bases between. There are 13 residues in the CDR3. The germline gives CDR1 MDHEN, CDR2 SYDVKM. Here the CDR3 DNA reads TGTGCCAGCGGGGGGTGGGGCACAGATACGCAGTATTTT. This encodes CASGGWGTDTQYF.

This CDR3 is CASSSPAQGLNEQFF. Written as DNA, the CDR3 is TGTGCCAGCAGTTCCCCGGCGCAGGGTCTTAATGAGCAGTTCTTC. J is TRBJ2-1 and V is TRBV28, with D perhaps matching TRBD1 (5 bases). Trimming left V 4 bases short and J 7 bases short, with 17 bases between. The CDR3 contains 15 residues. Germline values: CDR1 MDHEN, CDR2 SYDVKM.

This clonotype occurred a few times. V is TRBV12-3 or TRBV12-4 and J is TRBJ2-3; 7 bases match TRBD2. The CDR3 loop spans 15 amino acids. Unmatched junction bases numbered 7, after V lost 6 bases and J lost 1 base. The CDR3 DNA reads TGTGCCAGCAGCATTAGCGGGTATGGCACAGATACGCAGTATTTT. Translation gives CASSISGYGTDTQYF.

This clonotype was seen a few times. The gene calls are TRBV29-1 and TRBJ2-5; the match to TRBD1 covers 12 bases. With 4 bases clipped from V and 3 bases from J, the junction kept 3 bases outside the gene matches. The CDR3 loop spans 14 amino acids. In germline, CDR1 is SQVTM, CDR2 ANQGSEA. The CDR3 protein is CSVAGTGGEETQYF. CDR3 sequence (DNA): TGCAGCGTTGCCGGGACAGGGGGCGAAGAGACCCAGTACTTC. The variable domain in full, completed from reference TRBV29-1 and TRBJ2-5, reads SAVISQKPSRDICQRGTSLTIQCQVDSQVTMMFWYRQQPGQSLTLIATANQGSEATYESGFVIDKFPISRPNLTFSTLTVSNMSPEDSSIYLCSVAGTGGEETQYFGPGTRLLVL.

The chain is built from TRBV20-1 and TRBJ1-6, with a possible D match to TRBD1 (6 bases). Germline loops: CDR1 DFQATT, CDR2 SNEGSKA (reference sequence). Deletions cut 5 bases from V and 4 bases from J, with 9 bases between. CDR3 length equals 13 residues. CDR3 DNA: TGCAGTGCTCTGGACAGATATAATTCACCCCTCCACTTT. It specifies CSALDRYNSPLHF.

The chain links TRBV11-2 to TRBJ1-5; the D gene is possibly TRBD1 (6 bases). CDR3 length: 14 amino acids. Deletions cut 5 bases from V and 3 bases from J, with 11 bases between. In germline, CDR1 is SGHAT, CDR2 FQNNGV. The CDR3 is CASSRNRDNQPQHF. CDR3 coding DNA: TGTGCCAGCAGCCGAAACAGGGACAATCAGCCCCAGCATTTT.

V and J are TRBV12-3 or TRBV12-4 and TRBJ1-2; possible D gene TRBD1, 6 bases. Deletions cut 5 bases from V and 1 base from J, with 14 bases between. The CDR3 covers 15 residues. Here the CDR3 reads CASSPRGGGNYGYTF. CDR3 nucleotide sequence: TGTGCCAGCAGTCCTCGGGGGGGCGGTAACTATGGCTACACCTTC.

The chain joins TRBV5-1 to TRBJ2-7; 8 nucleotides align to TRBD2. CDR1 and CDR2 from the germline V gene are SGHRS and YFSETQ. The CDR3 is 15 residues long. V dropped 4 bases and J dropped 2; count of bases not matched to a gene: 8. CDR3 loop: CASSPRTSRPYEQYF. In nucleotides, the CDR3 is TGCGCCAGCAGCCCCCGGACTAGCAGGCCCTACGAGCAGTACTTC.

This clonotype was observed once. The chain recombines TRBV2 with TRBJ2-7; TRBD2 matches 8 bases. This CDR3 spans 15 amino acids. With V trimmed by 1 base and J by 0 bases, 2 bases remained unmatched. Germline loops: CDR1 SNHLY, CDR2 FYNNEI. CDR3 in DNA: TGTGCCAGCAGTGAAGATGCGGGGGGCTCCTACGAGCAGTACTTC. Translation gives CASSEDAGGSYEQYF.

This clonotype came up many times. The chain employs TRBV24-1 and TRBJ2-3, with 7 nucleotides matching TRBD2. The CDR3 is 15 residues long. The J segment lost 0 bases and the V segment lost 8 bases, leaving 7 bases of the junction unmatched. The germline V gene has CDR1 KGHDR and CDR2 SFDVKD. This CDR3 is CATIGRQSSTDTQYF. DNA for the CDR3: TGTGCCACCATCGGGAGGCAGTCAAGCACAGATACGCAGTATTTT.

The chain carries TRBV20-1 and TRBJ2-5; D remains ambiguous. The CDR3 runs 13 residues. In germline, CDR1 is DFQATT, CDR2 SNEGSKA (reference sequence). CDR3 DNA sequence: TGCACCAATGACCCCGGGTTCTTCGAGACCCAGTACTTC. Translation gives CTNDPGFFETQYF.